This T cell receptor beta chain was obtained from a study of T cell responses to AZD1222 COVID-19 vaccine. Clones were read by immunoSEQ multiplex PCR, and TCRdb kept only the in-frame ones, dropping some. This sample carries roughly 160,000 clones, about 83% of them seen once, and the ten largest clones take approximately 0.97%. This clone was observed once. Its antigen remains unknown. The study, taken as a whole, reports: A mostly white British donor set with more females was recruited, and clonal diversity was possibly underestimated.

The ends were cut back, 0 bases at V and 2 bases at J, with 15 bases in the middle. CDR3 size: 17 residues. The germline gives CDR1 LGHNA, CDR2 YNFKEQ. Sequenced here: peripheral blood, sampled 28 days after the second AZD1222 dose. The chain uses TRBV4-2 and TRBJ2-3, with D tentatively TRBD2 (5 bases). This TCR derives from an adult who received the AZD1222 COVID-19 vaccine. The CDR3 bases are TGTGCCAGCAGCCAAGAGCTAGCCGGGGTTGTCACAGATACGCAGTATTTT. It yields the protein CASSQELAGVVTDTQYF.